These 18 T cell receptor beta chains were sequenced from one sample in a study of shared clonotypes between healthy human individuals. The table came from immunoSEQ multiplex PCR; TCRdb's copy has only in-frame clones and leaves some out. The data show over 150,000 clones, approximately 60% seen once. Input material: memory CD4+ T cells sorted from blood. Sample subset: CD45RA-negative fraction. These TCRs come from a man aged 25-45 years in good health.

This clone was seen only a few times. The chain uses TRBV7-2 and TRBJ2-2, with D possibly TRBD1 on 6 matching bases. This CDR3 region has 12 residues. Germline V gene data show CDR1 as SGHTA and CDR2 as FQGNSA. The germline V and J ends were trimmed by 5 bases and 6 bases, with 7 bases remaining between them. This chain's CDR3 is CASSPGAGELFF. DNA of the CDR3: TGTGCCAGCAGCCCAGGGGCCGGGGAGCTGTTTTTT.

This sequence joins TRBV6-5 and TRBJ2-1, with TRBD1 as a possible D gene (5 bases). The V end was cut by 5 bases, the J end by 3 bases, with 8 bases between. There are 13 residues in the CDR3. Germline V CDR1 and CDR2: MNHEY, SVGAGI. The CDR3 region is CASSVDSYNEQFF. In nucleotides, the CDR3 is TGTGCCAGCAGTGTTGACAGCTACAATGAGCAGTTCTTC.

The table lists this clone with a count of one. V and J are TRBV6-4 and TRBJ2-1, with D possibly TRBD1 on 6 matching bases. Trimming removed 3 bases at V and 0 bases at J, with 9 bases between. The CDR3 length is 15 residues. Germline V gives CDR1 MRHNA, CDR2 SNTAGT. The CDR3, as DNA: TGTGCCAGCAGTGAAGGGGACACCTCCTACAATGAGCAGTTCTTC. Translating it yields CASSEGDTSYNEQFF.

The CDR3 here is CASSSIRSGEAGELFF. The CDR3 bases are TGTGCCAGCAGCTCAATAAGGTCAGGGGAGGCCGGGGAGCTGTTTTTT. This chain connects TRBV11-1 to TRBJ2-2; D is possibly TRBD1 or TRBD2 (6 bases each). The germline gives CDR1 SGHAT, CDR2 FQDESV (reference sequence). The V and J ends lost 4 bases and 6 bases respectively, with 18 bases between them. This CDR3 contains 16 residues.

V gene TRBV2 combines with J gene TRBJ2-1, with 7 nucleotides matching TRBD2. V gave up 6 bases and J gave up 10 bases; unmatched junction bases: 15. CDR3 length: 15 residues. Germline V gene lookup returns CDR1 SNHLY and CDR2 FYNNEI. CDR3: CASSAQAGKTGEQFF. For the CDR3, the DNA is TGTGCCAGCAGCGCCCAAGCGGGAAAAACGGGCGAGCAGTTCTTC.

The chain couples TRBV2 to TRBJ1-5; D unclear. CDR3 size: 13 residues. In germline, CDR1 is SNHLY, CDR2 FYNNEI. V lost 4 bases to trimming and J lost 7 bases, with 11 bases between them. CDR3 DNA sequence: TGTGCCAGCAGTGGCGGGATGAACCAGCCCCAGCATTTT. Encoded protein: CASSGGMNQPQHF.

This sequence joins TRBV25-1 and TRBJ1-5; perhaps TRBD1 as D (5 bases). V lost 4 bases to trimming and J lost 11 bases, with 21 bases between them. Germline values: CDR1 MGHDK, CDR2 SYGVNS. The length of the CDR3 is 15 residues. CDR3 sequence reads: CASSGQGAESVAQHF. CDR3 sequence (DNA): TGTGCCAGCAGTGGTCAGGGTGCGGAATCAGTGGCCCAGCATTTT.

The chain carries TRBV11-2 and TRBJ2-5; TRBD2 is a possible D gene (6 bases). V lost 5 bases and J 2 bases, leaving 15 bases between the germline ends. This CDR3 contains 15 residues. Germline V lookup: CDR1 SGHAT, CDR2 FQNNGV. CDR3 region: CASSQTGGVQETQYF. The DNA of the CDR3 is TGTGCCAGCAGCCAAACGGGCGGGGTTCAAGAGACCCAGTACTTC.

To note about this clone: A read error may account for a junction end that differs from germline. The chain is built from TRBV7-6 and TRBJ2-6; D perhaps matches TRBD2 (5 bases). Germline V CDR1 and CDR2: SGHVS, FNYEAQ. The CDR3 runs to 16 residues. The CDR3 protein is CASGLAPVSGANVLTF. In nucleotides, the CDR3 is TGTGCCAGCGGCTTAGCGCCGGTTTCTGGGGCCAACGTCCTGACTTTC.

V gene TRBV5-1 combines with J gene TRBJ2-1, with 7 bases identical to TRBD2. The V gene's germline CDR1 is SGHRS and CDR2 YFSETQ. This CDR3 comprises 17 residues. Trimming at V came to 0 bases and at J to 7 bases, leaving 13 bases not matched to a gene. CDR3 in amino acids: CASSLGQIGLGGNEQFF. The CDR3 coding sequence is TGCGCCAGCAGCTTGGGGCAGATTGGACTAGGAGGGAATGAGCAGTTCTTC.

The CDR3 is CASDKGALHYEQYF. CDR3 coding DNA: TGTGCCAGCGATAAAGGAGCCCTCCACTACGAGCAGTACTTC. The genes are TRBV28 and TRBJ2-7; no clear D gene. This CDR3 is built from 14 residues. In germline, CDR1 is MDHEN, CDR2 SYDVKM. The V end was cut by 8 bases, the J end by 3 bases, with 17 bases between.

This rearrangement joins TRBV7-8 to TRBJ2-2, with TRBD1 matching 8 bases. The CDR3 contains 12 residues. Germline loops: CDR1 SGHVS, CDR2 FQNEAQ. The V gene end was trimmed by 11 bases and the J gene end by 8 bases; junction bases not matched to a gene: 7. CDR3 DNA sequence: TGTGCCTCGAACAGGGGGTTGGGGGAGCTGTTTTTT. It encodes CASNRGLGELFF.

The V and J genes are TRBV2 and TRBJ2-4, with D perhaps being TRBD1 or TRBD2 (5 bases each). V lost 2 bases to trimming and J lost 6 bases, with 14 bases between them. Germline lookup yields CDR1 SNHLY and CDR2 FYNNEI. The CDR3 has 15 residues. The CDR3 DNA reads as TGTGCCAGCAGTGAACGGGACGGGGCGTTAAACATTCAGTACTTC. This gives the protein CASSERDGALNIQYF.

The chain carries TRBV11-2 and TRBJ2-7; D might be TRBD1 or TRBD2, each matching 6 bases. Trimming shortened V by 5 bases and J by 5 bases, and 19 bases separated the two germline ends. This CDR3 spans 15 amino acids. Germline values: CDR1 SGHAT, CDR2 FQNNGV. The CDR3 reads CASSQNRGRLDEQYF. DNA of the CDR3: TGTGCCAGCAGCCAGAACCGGGGGCGATTAGACGAGCAGTACTTC.

The V and J genes are TRBV6-5 and TRBJ2-1; D gene unclear. V was shortened by 0 bases and J by 7 bases, with 7 bases between the two germline ends. Germline CDR1 MNHEY, CDR2 SVGAGI. This CDR3 contains 13 residues. CDR3: CASSYSGSNEQFF. In DNA form, the CDR3 reads TGTGCCAGCAGTTACTCCGGTTCGAATGAGCAGTTCTTC.

This sequence joins TRBV6-5 and TRBJ1-2; D is unresolved. This CDR3 region has 14 residues. CDR1 is MNHEY, CDR2 SVGAGI, per germline. The V gene lost 0 bases and the J gene lost 10 bases, with 15 bases spanning the gap. The CDR3 nucleotides read TGTGCCAGCAGTTACTCGAAATCTTTTCCAGACTACACCTTC. Translation: CASSYSKSFPDYTF.

This chain links TRBV6-1 with TRBJ1-2, with no clear D. The CDR3 is 13 residues long. Trimming stripped 6 bases from V and 4 bases from J, with 12 bases between. Per the germline V gene, CDR1 is MNHNS and CDR2 is SASEGT. The CDR3 reads CASSESVSYGYTF. In DNA, the CDR3 is TGTGCCAGCAGCGAATCGGTGTCCTATGGCTACACCTTC.

This clone was seen more than once but under ten times. The chain recombines TRBV13 with TRBJ2-2; 14 bases agree with TRBD2. CDR1 PRHDT and CDR2 FYEKMQ come from the germline V gene (reference sequence). With 2 bases clipped from V and 4 bases from J, the junction kept 9 bases outside the gene matches. CDR3 length: 19 amino acids. The CDR3 spells CASSLLGLAGGTATGELFF. The CDR3 DNA sequence: TGTGCCAGCAGCTTACTTGGACTAGCGGGAGGTACGGCCACCGGGGAGCTGTTTTTT.